This entry concerns a single TCR beta chain. Its cognate antigen is unknown. The data originate from a study of response to subunit inactivated influenza vaccine. From the RT-PCR reads, TCRdb called clonotypes with MiXCR, one entry per CDR3 protein. In the table there are hundreds of thousands of distinct CDR3 sequences, around 22% of which are singletons. Findings and caveats of the study: The authors suggested that every seasonal influenza vaccination recruits few new T cells.

V shed 6 bases and J shed 8 bases, with 12 bases lying between them. The CDR3 totals 12 residues. Germline V gene sequence: CDR1 MNHEY, CDR2 SVGAGI. The rearrangement joins TRBV6-5 to TRBJ2-3; D call uncertain. The receptor comes from a man aged 50 to 75 who received an inactivated influenza vaccine. Sequencing was performed on PBMCs from blood, taken about 19 months after vaccination. DNA of the CDR3: TGTGCCAGCAGAACCCCCACCGGTACGCAGTATTTT. Its translation is CASRTPTGTQYF.